This is a list of T cell receptor beta chains from one sample in a study of blood T cells in healthy people across ages. From the 5' RACE reads, TCRdb called clonotypes with MiXCR, one entry per CDR3 protein. The data contain hundreds of thousands of distinct CDR3 sequences, roughly 47% of them seen just once; the ten biggest clones take up 20% to 25%. The sequenced material came from blood. The receptors were gathered from a woman in her fifties or sixties in good health. The CDR3 runs from the conserved cysteine through the conserved F or W. D genes are given only for firm matches. Rows may omit the clone size; those that give it use once, few, many or a size class.

D gene	clone size	V gene	J gene	CDR3 protein	CDR3 DNA
TRBD2	few	TRBV4-3	TRBJ2-1	CASSRKLAGGGDEQFF	TGCGCCAGCAGCCGAAAACTAGCGGGAGGGGGGGATGAGCAGTTCTTC
NA	NA	TRBV24-1	TRBJ2-3	CATSDPRLETDTQYF	TGTGCCACCAGTGATCCGAGACTGGAAACAGATACGCAGTATTTT
NA	many	TRBV29-1	TRBJ2-6	CSVEDVGPVAGANVLTF	TGCAGCGTTGAAGATGTAGGACCAGTGGCTGGGGCCAACGTCCTGACTTTC
NA	NA	TRBV12-3/TRBV12-4	TRBJ1-1	CASNSGVGTEAFF	TGTGCCAGCAACTCAGGAGTCGGCACTGAAGCTTTCTTT
TRBD1	few	TRBV7-2	TRBJ2-7	CASSIQGAWDRVYEQYF	TGTGCCAGCAGCATACAGGGGGCCTGGGATAGGGTTTACGAGCAGTACTTC
TRBD2	few	TRBV15	TRBJ2-7	CATSRDRTSGSHEQYF	TGTGCCACCAGCAGAGACCGGACTAGCGGGAGCCACGAGCAGTACTTC
NA	NA	TRBV29-1	TRBJ1-6	CSVGAGNNSPLHF	TGCAGCGTAGGGGCAGGGAATAATTCACCCCTCCACTTT
NA	NA	TRBV9	TRBJ2-3	CASSVVPSSTDTQYF	TGTGCCAGCAGCGTAGTACCTTCTAGCACAGATACGCAGTATTTT
NA	NA	TRBV27	TRBJ1-5	CASSPRQGSNQPQHF	TGTGCCAGCAGTCCGCGTCAGGGGAGCAATCAGCCCCAGCATTTT
NA	few	TRBV30	TRBJ2-5	CAWSVQGGETQYF	TGTGCCTGGAGTGTACAGGGTGGGGAGACCCAGTACTTC
NA	NA	TRBV20-1	TRBJ2-7	CSAPSSGGGGYEQYF	TGCAGTGCTCCAAGTTCGGGGGGCGGGGGCTACGAGCAGTACTTC
NA	NA	TRBV5-1	TRBJ1-5	CASSVNPSDQPQHF	TGCGCCAGCAGCGTAAATCCCAGTGACCAGCCCCAGCATTTT
NA	few	TRBV7-6	TRBJ2-7	CASSSQGASSYEQYF	TGTGCCAGCAGCTCCCAGGGAGCGAGCTCCTACGAGCAGTACTTC
NA	few	TRBV5-1	TRBJ2-1	CASSLATGGTYNEQFF	TGCGCCAGCAGCTTGGCTACGGGGGGCACCTACAATGAGCAGTTCTTC
TRBD2	NA	TRBV11-1	TRBJ2-5	CASTPSGEQYF	TGTGCCAGCACCCCTAGCGGTGAGCAGTACTTC
TRBD1	NA	TRBV3-1	TRBJ1-6	CASSRGQGPTTNSPLHF	TGTGCCAGCAGCCGCGGACAGGGCCCCACAACAAATTCACCCCTCCACTTT
NA	NA	TRBV9	TRBJ1-5	CASSVRTGQPQHF	TGTGCCAGCAGCGTCAGGACGGGTCAGCCCCAGCATTTT
TRBD1	NA	TRBV3-1	TRBJ1-1	CTSRPRQGNTEAFF	TGTACCAGCAGACCCAGACAGGGGAACACTGAAGCTTTCTTT
NA	NA	TRBV5-1	TRBJ2-7	CASSSSSGNYEQYF	TGCGCCAGCAGCTCATCATCAGGGAATTACGAGCAGTACTTC
NA	NA	TRBV5-1	TRBJ2-2	CAGSLGPGSAGELFF	TGCGCCGGCAGCTTGGGGCCAGGGTCTGCCGGGGAGCTGTTTTTT
TRBD2	NA	TRBV6-5	TRBJ2-5	CASSTKAGGFGEQYF	TGTGCCAGCAGTACCAAGGCGGGGGGTTTTGGAGAGCAGTACTTC
TRBD1	NA	TRBV5-1	TRBJ1-6	CASSWGTGGIESPLHF	TGCGCCAGCAGCTGGGGGACAGGGGGAATCGAATCACCCCTCCACTTT
NA	NA	TRBV9	TRBJ2-5	CASSVVQGDSQETQYF	TGTGCCAGCAGCGTAGTCCAGGGGGACTCCCAAGAGACCCAGTACTTC
NA	few	TRBV7-3	TRBJ2-5	CASSLWSGTAYNEQYF	TGTGCCAGCAGCTTATGGTCCGGGACGGCCTACAATGAGCAGTACTTC
TRBD2	many	TRBV7-2	TRBJ2-3	CASSPPASGGTDTQYF	TGTGCCAGCAGCCCCCCGGCTAGCGGGGGCACAGATACGCAGTATTTT
TRBD1	NA	TRBV20-1	TRBJ2-1	CSARDRGQSYNEQFF	TGCAGTGCTAGAGATCGGGGACAGTCCTACAATGAGCAGTTCTTC